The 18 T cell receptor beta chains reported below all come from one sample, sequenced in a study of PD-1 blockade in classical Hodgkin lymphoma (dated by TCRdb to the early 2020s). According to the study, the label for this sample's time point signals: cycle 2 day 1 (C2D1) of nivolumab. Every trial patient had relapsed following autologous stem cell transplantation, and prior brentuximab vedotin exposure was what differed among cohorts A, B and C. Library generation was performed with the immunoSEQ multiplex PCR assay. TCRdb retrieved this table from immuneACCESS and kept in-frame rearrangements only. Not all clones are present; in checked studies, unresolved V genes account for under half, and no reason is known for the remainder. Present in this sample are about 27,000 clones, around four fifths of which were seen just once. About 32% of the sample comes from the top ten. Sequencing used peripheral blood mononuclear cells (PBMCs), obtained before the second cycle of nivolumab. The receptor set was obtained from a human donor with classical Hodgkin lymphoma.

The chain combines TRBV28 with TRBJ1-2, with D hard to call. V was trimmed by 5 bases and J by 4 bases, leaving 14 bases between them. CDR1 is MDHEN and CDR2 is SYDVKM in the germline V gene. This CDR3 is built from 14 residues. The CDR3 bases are TGTGCCAGCAGTACGTCAGGAGCTTCCTATGGCTACACCTTC. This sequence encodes CASSTSGASYGYTF.

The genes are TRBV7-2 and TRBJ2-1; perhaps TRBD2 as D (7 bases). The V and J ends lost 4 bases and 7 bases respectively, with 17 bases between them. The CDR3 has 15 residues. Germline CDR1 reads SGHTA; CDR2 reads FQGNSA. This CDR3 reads CASSSHRGAGNEQFF. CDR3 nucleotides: TGTGCCAGCAGCTCCCATCGGGGGGCAGGGAATGAGCAGTTCTTC.

As DNA, the CDR3 is TGTGCCAGCACCGGACTAGCGGGCCACACCGGGGAGCTGTTTTTT. Protein sequence: CASTGLAGHTGELFF. The chain carries TRBV6-5 and TRBJ2-2; 11 bases align to TRBD2. V lost 7 bases to trimming and J lost 3 bases; unmatched junction nucleotides: 4. Germline V CDR1 and CDR2: MNHEY, SVGAGI. The CDR3 covers 15 residues.

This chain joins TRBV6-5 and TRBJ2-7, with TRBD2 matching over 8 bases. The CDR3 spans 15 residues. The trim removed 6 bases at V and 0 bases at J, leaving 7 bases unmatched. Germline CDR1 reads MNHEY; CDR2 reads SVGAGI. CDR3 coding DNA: TGTGCCAGCAGCCTTACTAGCGGAATCTCCTACGAGCAGTACTTC. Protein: CASSLTSGISYEQYF.

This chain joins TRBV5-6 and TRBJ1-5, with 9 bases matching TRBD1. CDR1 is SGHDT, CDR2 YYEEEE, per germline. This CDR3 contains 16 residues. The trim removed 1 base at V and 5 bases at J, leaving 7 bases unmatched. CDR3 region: CASSLSGTGRHQPQHF. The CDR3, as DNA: TGTGCCAGCAGCTTGTCCGGGACAGGGCGTCATCAGCCCCAGCATTTT.

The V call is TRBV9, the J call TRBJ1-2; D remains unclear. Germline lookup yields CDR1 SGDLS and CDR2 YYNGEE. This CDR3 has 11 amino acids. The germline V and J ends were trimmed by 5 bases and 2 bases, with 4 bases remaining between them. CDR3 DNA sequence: TGTGCCAGCAGTATGAACTATGGCTACACCTTC. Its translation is CASSMNYGYTF.

The CDR3 spells CASSLGGLASYNEQFF. The CDR3, as DNA: TGTGCCAGCAGCTTAGGGGGACTAGCCTCCTACAATGAGCAGTTCTTC. The chain is built from TRBV7-2 and TRBJ2-1, with TRBD2 matching over 9 bases. V lost 1 base to trimming and J lost 0 bases; unmatched junction nucleotides: 1. The CDR3 is 16 amino acids. Per germline, CDR1 SGHTA and CDR2 FQGNSA.

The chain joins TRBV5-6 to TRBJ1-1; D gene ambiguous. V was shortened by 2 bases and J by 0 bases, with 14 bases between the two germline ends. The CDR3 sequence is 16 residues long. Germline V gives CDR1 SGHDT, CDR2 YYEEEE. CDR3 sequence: CASSFSVLYMNTEAFF. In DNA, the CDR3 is TGTGCCAGCAGCTTTTCCGTTCTATACATGAACACTGAAGCTTTCTTT.

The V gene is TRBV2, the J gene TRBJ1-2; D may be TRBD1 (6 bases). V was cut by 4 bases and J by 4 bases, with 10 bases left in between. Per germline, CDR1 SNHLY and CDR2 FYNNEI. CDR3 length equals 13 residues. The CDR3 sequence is CASSGGGPYGYTF. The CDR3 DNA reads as TGTGCCAGCAGTGGAGGGGGGCCCTATGGCTACACCTTC.

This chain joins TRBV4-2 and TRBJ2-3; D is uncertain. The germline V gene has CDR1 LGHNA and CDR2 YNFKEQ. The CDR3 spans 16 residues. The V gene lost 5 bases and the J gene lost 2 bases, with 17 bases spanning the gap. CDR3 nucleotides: TGTGCCAGCAGCTCGACTGCCACCATCTACACAGATACGCAGTATTTT. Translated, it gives CASSSTATIYTDTQYF.

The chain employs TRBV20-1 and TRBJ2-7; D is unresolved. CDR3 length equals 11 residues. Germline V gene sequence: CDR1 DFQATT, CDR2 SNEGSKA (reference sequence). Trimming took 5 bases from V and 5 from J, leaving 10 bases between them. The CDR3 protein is CSAAWGNEQYF. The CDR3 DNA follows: TGCAGTGCTGCCTGGGGTAACGAGCAGTACTTC.

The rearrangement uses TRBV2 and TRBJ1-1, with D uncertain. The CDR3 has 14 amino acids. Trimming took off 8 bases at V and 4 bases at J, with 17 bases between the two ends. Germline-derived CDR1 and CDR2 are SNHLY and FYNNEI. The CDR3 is CASVGPPRGTEAFF. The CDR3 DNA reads TGTGCCAGCGTCGGCCCTCCCCGGGGCACTGAAGCTTTCTTT.

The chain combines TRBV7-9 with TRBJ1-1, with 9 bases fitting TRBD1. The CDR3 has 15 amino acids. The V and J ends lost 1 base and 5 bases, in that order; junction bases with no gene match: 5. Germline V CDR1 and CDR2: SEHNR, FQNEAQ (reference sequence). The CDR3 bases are TGTGCCAGCAGCTTAGAAACAGGGGGCTTTACTGAAGCTTTCTTT. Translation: CASSLETGGFTEAFF.

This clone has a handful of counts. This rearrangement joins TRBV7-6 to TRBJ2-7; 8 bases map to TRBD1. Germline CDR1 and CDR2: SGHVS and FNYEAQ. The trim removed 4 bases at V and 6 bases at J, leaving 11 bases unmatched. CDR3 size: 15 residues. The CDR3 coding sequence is TGTGCCAGCAGCTCCTCAGGGGGCGTTTACGCCGAGCAGTACTTC. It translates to CASSSSGGVYAEQYF.

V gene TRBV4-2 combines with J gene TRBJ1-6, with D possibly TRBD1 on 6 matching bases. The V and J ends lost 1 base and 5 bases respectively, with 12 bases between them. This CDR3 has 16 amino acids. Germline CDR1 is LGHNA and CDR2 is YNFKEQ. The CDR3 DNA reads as TGTGCCAGCAGCCAAGCCTTCACAGGGAATAATTCACCCCTCCACTTT. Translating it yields CASSQAFTGNNSPLHF.

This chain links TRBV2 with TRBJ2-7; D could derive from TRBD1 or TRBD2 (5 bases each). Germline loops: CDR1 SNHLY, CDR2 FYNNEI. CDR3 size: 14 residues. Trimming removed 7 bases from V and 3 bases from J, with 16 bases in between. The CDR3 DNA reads TGTGCCAGCAATAGGGACGGACCGGACTACGAGCAGTACTTC. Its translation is CASNRDGPDYEQYF.

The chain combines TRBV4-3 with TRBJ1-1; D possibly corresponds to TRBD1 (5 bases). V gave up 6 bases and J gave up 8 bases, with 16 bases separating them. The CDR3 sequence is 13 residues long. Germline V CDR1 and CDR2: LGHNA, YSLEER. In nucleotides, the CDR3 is TGCGCCAGCAGATGGGAGGCCGGGGGGGAAGCTTTCTTT. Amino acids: CASRWEAGGEAFF.

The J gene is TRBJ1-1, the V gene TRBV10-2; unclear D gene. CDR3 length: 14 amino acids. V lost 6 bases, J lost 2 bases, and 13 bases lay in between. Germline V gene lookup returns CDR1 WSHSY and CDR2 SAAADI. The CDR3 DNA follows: TGCGCCAGCAGCGCGAACTCGGGCAACACTGAAGCTTTCTTT. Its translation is CASSANSGNTEAFF.